The 11 T cell receptor beta chains listed next were all sequenced from one sample in a study of CD8 T cells in ankylosing spondylitis. TCRdb ran MiXCR on the 5' RACE reads and lists one entry per CDR3 protein. Among some 840 distinct CDR3 sequences listed, roughly 2.6% were seen once. Specimen: blood, either unsorted or a sorted T cell fraction (not recorded which). The source is a male donor with ankylosing spondylitis or in good health (not recorded which).

By sample share, this clonotype is medium-sized. The J gene is TRBJ2-1, the V gene TRBV9; no reliable D call. Germline V lookup: CDR1 SGDLS, CDR2 YYNGEE. The CDR3 has 12 residues. V was clipped by 4 bases and J by 6 bases, with 8 bases between them. DNA for the CDR3: TGTGCCAGCAGCCCCTACGGCAATGAGCAGTTCTTC. Protein sequence: CASSPYGNEQFF.

This clonotype counts as medium-sized (0.01 to 0.1%). The chain links TRBV9 to TRBJ1-2; D is perhaps TRBD1 (5 bases). The germline V and J ends were trimmed by 2 bases and 1 base, with 9 bases remaining between them. Per the germline V gene, CDR1 is SGDLS and CDR2 is YYNGEE. There are 14 residues in the CDR3. In DNA form, the CDR3 reads TGTGCCAGCAGCGTGGCTGACAGTAACTATGGCTACACCTTC. It codes for CASSVADSNYGYTF.

This clonotype is labeled as medium-sized. The chain couples TRBV9 to TRBJ1-1; D is unclear. Germline lookup yields CDR1 SGDLS and CDR2 YYNGEE. Trimming removed 3 bases at V and 3 bases at J, with 12 bases between. The CDR3 sequence is 14 residues long. The CDR3 sequence: CASSALEGYTEAFF. As DNA, the CDR3 is TGTGCCAGCAGCGCCCTCGAAGGGTACACTGAAGCTTTCTTT.

The sample holds many counts of this clonotype. The chain employs TRBV9 and TRBJ2-2, with D maybe TRBD2 (6 bases). V lost 3 bases and J lost 0, with 15 bases in between. The CDR3 loop spans 17 amino acids. CDR1 and CDR2 from the germline V gene are SGDLS and YYNGEE. The CDR3 DNA follows: TGTGCCAGCAGCGCCCTTAGGGACTTCGCGAACACCGGGGAGCTGTTTTTT. Translation: CASSALRDFANTGELFF.

In this sample, this clonotype turned up many times. The chain links TRBV9 to TRBJ1-5; unclear D gene. Germline assignment: CDR1 SGDLS and CDR2 YYNGEE. Trimming took 0 bases from V and 0 from J, leaving 7 bases between them. This CDR3 contains 15 residues. CDR3 loop: CASSVGRDSNQPQHF. CDR3 in DNA: TGTGCCAGCAGCGTAGGTCGGGATAGCAATCAGCCCCAGCATTTT.

Many counts were recorded for this clonotype. This chain joins TRBV9 and TRBJ2-1; unclear D gene. This CDR3 is 14 amino acids long. V lost 3 bases and J 0 bases, leaving 7 bases between the germline ends. Germline CDR1 is SGDLS and CDR2 is YYNGEE. The CDR3 nucleotides are TGTGCCAGCAGCGAATCGAGCTCCTACAATGAGCAGTTCTTC. Encoded protein: CASSESSSYNEQFF.

Judged by abundance, this clonotype is medium-sized. The rearrangement uses TRBV9 and TRBJ2-7; TRBD2 matches 7 bases. Looked up from germline, CDR1 is SGDLS and CDR2 is YYNGEE. The CDR3 covers 15 residues. After removal of 0 bases from V and 2 bases from J, the junction contained 5 bases not matched to a gene. The CDR3: CASSVGGRGTYEQYF. The CDR3 region has the DNA TGTGCCAGCAGCGTAGGTGGGAGGGGCACCTACGAGCAGTACTTC.

This clonotype showed up many times. The chain carries TRBV9 and TRBJ2-5, with D tentatively TRBD2 (6 bases). V was pared by 4 bases and J by 5 bases, with 15 bases between. Germline values: CDR1 SGDLS, CDR2 YYNGEE. This CDR3 region has 14 residues. CDR3 nucleotides: TGTGCCAGCAGCCCGGCGACTAGATGGGAGACCCAGTACTTC. It encodes CASSPATRWETQYF.

This clonotype is categorized as medium-sized. J is TRBJ2-3 and V is TRBV9; D gene uncertain. V lost 3 bases, J lost 0 bases, and 14 bases lay in between. Germline V lookup: CDR1 SGDLS, CDR2 YYNGEE. CDR3 size: 16 residues. The CDR3 loop is CASSGGRQASTDTQYF. DNA of the CDR3: TGTGCCAGCAGCGGGGGAAGGCAGGCTAGCACAGATACGCAGTATTTT.

In its sample, this clonotype is medium-sized. V gene TRBV9 combines with J gene TRBJ2-3; D not certain. The germline gives CDR1 SGDLS, CDR2 YYNGEE. This CDR3 region has 14 residues. The germline V and J ends were trimmed by 2 bases and 1 base, with 8 bases remaining between them. CDR3 bases: TGTGCCAGCAGCGTCGCTGACCGCACAGATACGCAGTATTTT. It translates to CASSVADRTDTQYF. Using reference TRBV9 and TRBJ2-3 for the parts outside the CDR3, the full variable domain is DSGVTQTPKHLITATGQRVTLRCSPRSGDLSVYWYQQSLDQGLQFLIQYYNGEERAKGNILERFSAQQFPDLHSELNLSSLELGDSALYFCASSVADRTDTQYFGPGTRLTVL.

In its sample, this clonotype ranks as medium-sized. The chain recombines TRBV9 with TRBJ2-1; D is perhaps TRBD1 (5 bases). Per germline, CDR1 SGDLS and CDR2 YYNGEE. V lost 0 bases, J lost 5 bases, and 12 bases lay in between. The length of the CDR3 is 15 residues. The CDR3 loop is CASSVDPDRNNEQFF. Here the CDR3 DNA reads TGTGCCAGCAGCGTAGACCCAGACAGAAACAATGAGCAGTTCTTC.